This T cell receptor beta chain was recorded in a study of cytomegalovirus exposure and HLA in healthy donors. Study observations and caveats: TRBV6-2, TRBV6-3 and some other V segments were excluded as indistinguishable. The study found most TCR sequences rare, yet found some public TCRs in many donors.

In the case of this clone: Its specificity is not known.

Amplification used 60 Vbeta primers and 13 Jbeta primers. TCRdb keeps only in-frame clones here, not all; method: immunoSEQ multiplex PCR. The table has 200,000 to 250,000 clones, 70% to 90% seen once. The CDR3 runs 15 residues. Germline CDR1 and CDR2: SEHNR and FQNEAQ (reference sequence). V lost 1 base, J lost 4 bases, and 13 bases lay in between. This receptor was taken from a woman in her fifties or sixties in good health and CMV-seropositive. The gene calls are TRBV7-9 and TRBJ1-2; D remains ambiguous. Material: PBMCs. The CDR3 reads CASSLGGWEGYGYTF. Here the CDR3 DNA reads TGTGCCAGCAGCTTAGGTGGTTGGGAGGGCTATGGCTACACCTTC.